A single sample is the source of the 12 T cell receptor beta chains below, sequenced in a study of blood T cell repertoires in COVID-19. The assay was immunoSEQ multiplex PCR, and TCRdb's table has in-frame clones only and misses some. Seen here are about 170,000 clones, around 87% observed once, and the top ten hold just over 2.5%. Sample: peripheral blood. Receptors originate from a woman over 75 with COVID-19, enrolled during active disease.

The V gene is TRBV19, the J gene TRBJ2-5; TRBD1 might be the D (5 bases). Germline loops: CDR1 LNHDA, CDR2 SQIVND (reference sequence). Between the trimmed V and J ends, which lost 3 bases and 2 bases, there was a span of 7 bases. The CDR3 loop spans 13 amino acids. As DNA, the CDR3 is TGTGCCAGTAGTATCTCAGGGCAAGAGACCCAGTACTTC. Amino acids: CASSISGQETQYF.

The chain links TRBV7-9 to TRBJ2-7; D is possibly TRBD1 (6 bases). CDR3 length equals 16 residues. Germline values: CDR1 SEHNR, CDR2 FQNEAQ (reference sequence). V gave up 5 bases and J gave up 6 bases, with 23 bases separating them. The CDR3 here is CASSPDGTGLLREQYF. CDR3 in DNA: TGTGCCAGCAGCCCAGACGGTACAGGGTTACTTCGCGAGCAGTACTTC.

The chain has TRBV6-1 and TRBJ1-2; D ambiguous. V shed 3 bases and J shed 4 bases, with 9 bases lying between them. Germline CDR1 is MNHNS and CDR2 is SASEGT. The CDR3 length is 13 residues. The CDR3 loop reads CASSDHYSYGYTF. CDR3 DNA: TGTGCCAGCAGTGATCATTACAGCTATGGCTACACCTTC.

This clone appeared a single time. The chain uses TRBV7-9 and TRBJ2-1; D is perhaps TRBD2 (5 bases). V was clipped by 1 base and J by 7 bases, with 5 bases between them. Per the germline V gene, CDR1 is SEHNR and CDR2 is FQNEAQ (reference sequence). The CDR3 length is 12 residues. The CDR3 DNA reads as TGTGCCAGCAGCTTAGGGACTAATGAGCAGTTCTTC. Residues: CASSLGTNEQFF.

The chain combines TRBV10-3 with TRBJ1-1; possible D gene TRBD1, 5 bases. V was clipped by 5 bases and J by 4 bases, with 11 bases between them. Germline V gene sequence: CDR1 ENHRY, CDR2 SYGVKD. There are 13 residues in the CDR3. The CDR3 nucleotides read TGTGCCATCAGTCAGGACGGGGGCACTGAAGCTTTCTTT. Encoded protein: CAISQDGGTEAFF.

The V and J genes are TRBV24-1 and TRBJ1-2, with D possibly TRBD1 on 5 matching bases. The CDR3 contains 13 residues. Germline CDR1 and CDR2: KGHDR and SFDVKD. V gave up 3 bases and J gave up 4 bases, with 8 bases separating them. As DNA, the CDR3 is TGTGCCACCAGTGATGAGACAGCCTATGGCTACACCTTC. Translated: CATSDETAYGYTF.

This rearrangement joins TRBV12-3 or TRBV12-4 to TRBJ1-1; D is perhaps TRBD1 (5 bases). V shed 3 bases and J shed 11 bases, with 16 bases lying between them. The length of the CDR3 is 13 residues. CDR3 residues: CASSLRDLWQAFF. The CDR3 DNA sequence: TGTGCCAGCAGTTTGCGGGACCTGTGGCAGGCTTTCTTT.

The rearrangement joins TRBV5-1 to TRBJ1-2; TRBD1 agrees at 7 bases. J gave up 4 bases and V 4 bases, and 10 bases lay outside the gene matches. CDR1 SGHRS and CDR2 YFSETQ come from the germline V gene. The CDR3 is made up of 15 amino acids. The DNA for the CDR3 is TGCGCCAGCAGCGCCGGGACAGCGGGTGGCTATGGCTACACCTTC. It yields the protein CASSAGTAGGYGYTF.

The V call is TRBV7-2, the J call TRBJ2-1; TRBD2 matches 11 bases. Losses at the gene ends were 3 bases for V and 6 bases for J; bases not matched to a gene: 4. Germline V gene sequence: CDR1 SGHTA, CDR2 FQGNSA. The CDR3 consists of 15 residues. CDR3 region: CASSFGTSGRNEQFF. CDR3 bases: TGTGCCAGCAGCTTTGGGACTAGCGGACGCAATGAGCAGTTCTTC.

The CDR3 is CASSPRTVDQETQYF. DNA for the CDR3: TGCGCCAGCAGCCCGCGGACAGTGGACCAAGAGACCCAGTACTTC. This rearrangement joins TRBV4-1 to TRBJ2-5; D may be TRBD1 (6 bases). The V end was cut by 4 bases, the J end by 0 bases, with 12 bases between. This CDR3 region has 15 residues. The germline V gene encodes CDR1 MGHRA and CDR2 YSYEKL.

This clone was observed a few times. This sequence joins TRBV14 and TRBJ1-1; D unresolved. Germline loops: CDR1 SGHDN, CDR2 FVKESK. Trimming pared 2 bases from V and 5 bases from J, leaving 9 bases between. The CDR3 runs 13 residues. CDR3 sequence reads: CASSQWEGTEAFF. In DNA, the CDR3 is TGTGCCAGCAGCCAATGGGAGGGAACTGAAGCTTTCTTT.

J is TRBJ1-4 and V is TRBV29-1; D possibly corresponds to TRBD1 (5 bases). The CDR3 contains 12 residues. Germline V gene lookup returns CDR1 SQVTM and CDR2 ANQGSEA. The V end lost 2 bases, the J end lost 8 bases, and 9 bases lay between the germline ends. The CDR3 DNA is TGCAGCGTTGAACAGGGAGGGGAAAAACTGTTTTTT. Translation: CSVEQGGEKLFF.